The 22 T cell receptor beta chains given below trace back to one sample, sequenced in a study of a mutant IDH1 vaccine in newly diagnosed glioma. Measured with immunoSEQ multiplex PCR; TCRdb has only the in-frame clones, and not every one. Of approximately 50,000 clones listed, about 86% are singletons. For these receptors, no antigen is known. Time point described: week 35, safety follow-up. Each dose of the vaccine consisted of 300 ug of mutant IDH1 20-mer peptide, with topical imiquimod. The material sequenced was PBMCs, taken from a glioma patient whose treatment included an IDH1 peptide vaccine. These receptor sequences come from a man aged 35-49 years with glioma.

To note about this clone: An end of the junction does not agree with germline; a read error may underlie this. The V and J genes are TRBV11-3 and TRBJ1-2; D is unclear. Germline assignment: CDR1 SGHNT and CDR2 YENEEA. The CDR3 spans 15 residues. The CDR3 loop reads CASILVGPYWYGYTF. The CDR3 nucleotides are TGTGCCAGCATCTTAGTGGGCCCCTATTGGTATGGCTACACCTTC.

The gene calls are TRBV5-6 and TRBJ2-5, with TRBD1 matching 7 bases. This CDR3 is built from 13 residues. Trimming at V came to 4 bases and at J to 5 bases, leaving 5 bases not matched to a gene. Germline V gene data show CDR1 as SGHDT and CDR2 as YYEEEE. CDR3 DNA sequence: TGTGCCAGCAGCCCGACAGGGTTTGAGACCCAGTACTTC. Its translation is CASSPTGFETQYF.

In nucleotides, the CDR3 is TGTGCCACCCGGACTGGGTGGTCCTCCTACGAGCAGTACTTC. This translates into CATRTGWSSYEQYF. The chain has TRBV27 and TRBJ2-7; perhaps TRBD2 as D (5 bases). V lost 10 bases to trimming and J lost 0 bases, with 16 bases between them. The CDR3 covers 14 residues. Per the germline V gene, CDR1 is MNHEY and CDR2 is SMNVEV (reference sequence).

This chain links TRBV6-4 with TRBJ1-2, with 7 bases lining up with TRBD1. This CDR3 is 15 amino acids long. Trimming removed 6 bases from V and 4 bases from J; junction bases left unmatched: 11. Germline loops: CDR1 MRHNA, CDR2 SNTAGT. Here the CDR3 reads CASSRDVGTAYGYTF. The CDR3 DNA reads TGTGCCAGCAGCCGCGACGTCGGGACAGCCTATGGCTACACCTTC.

This CDR3 reads CASSILTGRQPQHF. CDR3 DNA: TGTGCCAGTAGTATCTTGACAGGGAGGCAGCCCCAGCATTTT. The rearrangement joins TRBV19 to TRBJ1-5; 7 nucleotides line up with TRBD1. Looked up from germline, CDR1 is LNHDA and CDR2 is SQIVND (reference sequence). J gave up 7 bases and V 3 bases, and 6 bases lay outside the gene matches. The CDR3 extends over 14 amino acids.

V and J are TRBV5-6 and TRBJ1-1, with TRBD1 matching over 9 bases. J gave up 5 bases and V 5 bases, and 13 bases lay outside the gene matches. Germline CDR1 is SGHDT and CDR2 is YYEEEE. The CDR3 is 16 amino acids. CDR3 protein: CASRPPTGGGGTEAFF. For the CDR3, the DNA is TGTGCCAGCAGGCCGCCGACAGGGGGAGGGGGAACTGAAGCTTTCTTT.

V and J are TRBV7-9 and TRBJ2-6, with D perhaps TRBD1 (6 bases). The germline V and J ends were trimmed by 8 bases and 0 bases, with 17 bases remaining between them. Germline V gene sequence: CDR1 SEHNR, CDR2 FQNEAQ (reference sequence). This CDR3 is built from 17 residues. In DNA form, the CDR3 reads TGTGCCAGCTCCCGGGACATTTTATACTCTGGGGCCAACGTCCTGACTTTC. Amino acid sequence: CASSRDILYSGANVLTF.

This chain links TRBV29-1 with TRBJ1-2, with 12 bases identical to TRBD1. The CDR3 extends over 14 amino acids. J was trimmed by 4 bases and V by 4 bases; bases with no gene match: 4. The V gene's germline CDR1 is SQVTM and CDR2 ANQGSEA. CDR3 sequence: CSVGGQGAFYGYTF. The CDR3 DNA reads as TGCAGCGTTGGGGGACAGGGGGCTTTCTATGGCTACACCTTC.

This clone was detected only a few times. The CDR3 sequence: CASSLSQPTYEQYF. CDR3 nucleotides: TGTGCCAGCAGTTTATCCCAGCCCACCTACGAGCAGTACTTC. The chain combines TRBV27 with TRBJ2-7, with D unclear. Germline CDR1 reads MNHEY; CDR2 reads SMNVEV (reference sequence). V lost 0 bases to trimming and J lost 2 bases, with 8 bases between them. The CDR3 contains 14 residues.

The V gene is TRBV11-2, the J gene TRBJ2-5; 7 bases fit TRBD2. J lost 3 bases, V lost 5 bases, and 6 bases had no gene match. CDR1 is SGHAT and CDR2 is FQNNGV in the germline V gene. The CDR3 runs to 14 residues. CDR3 region: CASSHRLAKETQYF. Here the CDR3 DNA reads TGTGCCAGCAGCCACAGACTAGCCAAAGAGACCCAGTACTTC.

The V and J genes are TRBV5-6 and TRBJ2-5; 8 bases fit TRBD2. CDR1 and CDR2 from the germline V gene are SGHDT and YYEEEE. This CDR3 region has 15 residues. V lost 4 bases and J lost 3; bases outside the gene matches: 8. This CDR3 reads CASSPNVLAEETQYF. DNA of the CDR3: TGTGCCAGCAGCCCGAACGTACTAGCGGAAGAGACCCAGTACTTC.

This clone occurred once. The gene calls are TRBV28 and TRBJ1-2, with unresolved D. The germline V and J ends were trimmed by 7 bases and 0 bases, with 9 bases remaining between them. The germline CDR1 and CDR2 sequences are MDHEN and SYDVKM. The CDR3 sequence is 13 residues long. The CDR3 DNA follows: TGTGCCAGCATTGACCTTACTAACTATGGCTACACCTTC. This translates into CASIDLTNYGYTF.

This clone was observed once. The genes are TRBV7-2 and TRBJ2-7, with D perhaps given as TRBD1 or TRBD2 (5 bases each). This CDR3 has 13 amino acids. The germline V gene encodes CDR1 SGHTA and CDR2 FQGNSA. Trimming stripped 2 bases from V and 5 bases from J, with 10 bases between. CDR3 residues: CASSLTGPHEQYF. In nucleotides, the CDR3 is TGTGCCAGCAGCTTAACGGGGCCCCACGAGCAGTACTTC.

The chain uses TRBV28 and TRBJ2-7; TRBD1 agrees at 7 bases. V trimming: 5 bases; J trimming: 1 base; junction bases outside the gene matches: 5. Germline V gene data show CDR1 as MDHEN and CDR2 as SYDVKM. The CDR3 length is 14 residues. DNA for the CDR3: TGTGCCAGCAGTCCGACAGGGCCATCCTACGAGCAGTACTTC. It encodes CASSPTGPSYEQYF.

The gene calls are TRBV6-6 and TRBJ2-2, with D hard to call. This CDR3 comprises 12 residues. V was clipped by 2 bases and J by 9 bases, with 7 bases between them. CDR1 is MNHNY and CDR2 is SVGAGI in the germline V gene (reference sequence). The CDR3 loop is CASSYRVRELFF. CDR3 sequence (DNA): TGTGCCAGCAGTTACCGGGTCAGGGAGCTGTTTTTT.

V usage is TRBV5-6 and J usage is TRBJ2-1; TRBD2 aligns across 11 bases. The ends lost 0 bases at V and 7 bases at J; junction bases unmatched: 6. Germline loops: CDR1 SGHDT, CDR2 YYEEEE. The CDR3 consists of 16 residues. This CDR3 reads CASSLGLAGLSNEQFF. In nucleotides, the CDR3 is TGTGCCAGCAGCTTGGGACTAGCGGGACTTTCGAATGAGCAGTTCTTC.

This clone was seen once. V and J are TRBV5-1 and TRBJ1-1; 8 nucleotides agree with TRBD1. Germline-derived CDR1 and CDR2 are SGHRS and YFSETQ. The trim removed 0 bases at V and 8 bases at J, leaving 6 bases unmatched. This CDR3 region has 14 residues. The CDR3 DNA reads TGCGCCAGCAGCTTGGCCGCACAGGGGGACGAAGCTTTCTTT. It specifies CASSLAAQGDEAFF.

The sample holds a few counts of this clone. V and J are TRBV7-2 and TRBJ1-5; maybe TRBD1 (5 bases). V lost 6 bases, J lost 6 bases, and 12 bases lay in between. This CDR3 has 13 amino acids. CDR1 is SGHTA, CDR2 FQGNSA, per germline. Written as DNA, the CDR3 is TGTGCCAGCAGAATCAGGGATAGTCAGCCCCAGCATTTT. It codes for CASRIRDSQPQHF.

The chain carries TRBV10-3 and TRBJ2-3; 13 bases match TRBD2. The CDR3 is 16 residues long. Trimming at V came to 0 bases and at J to 7 bases, leaving 4 bases not matched to a gene. CDR1 ENHRY and CDR2 SYGVKD come from the germline V gene. CDR3 nucleotide sequence: TGTGCCATCAGTGAGTCAGGACTAGCGGGAGCTAATACGCAGTATTTT. Residues: CAISESGLAGANTQYF.

The V and J genes are TRBV10-3 and TRBJ2-5, with 8 bases identical to TRBD1. Germline V CDR1 and CDR2: ENHRY, SYGVKD. J lost 5 bases, V lost 6 bases, and 5 bases had no gene match. CDR3 length equals 13 residues. In DNA form, the CDR3 reads TGTGCCATCAGACCCGACAGGGGCGAGACCCAGTACTTC. Translated: CAIRPDRGETQYF.

This clone was observed a single time. The chain uses TRBV27 and TRBJ2-7; TRBD2 aligns across 7 bases. Germline CDR1 is MNHEY and CDR2 is SMNVEV (reference sequence). The CDR3 spans 15 residues. Losses at the gene ends were 5 bases for V and 0 bases for J; bases not matched to a gene: 7. The CDR3: CASSPMRGSSYEQYF. In nucleotides, the CDR3 is TGTGCCAGCAGTCCCATGCGGGGGAGCTCCTACGAGCAGTACTTC.

The chain uses TRBV7-2 and TRBJ2-7; D unclear. The ends were cut back, 3 bases at V and 2 bases at J, with 8 bases in the middle. Germline V gene data show CDR1 as SGHTA and CDR2 as FQGNSA. This CDR3 has 13 residues. This chain's CDR3 is CASSFPPTYEQYF. The CDR3 DNA reads as TGTGCCAGCAGCTTCCCACCTACCTACGAGCAGTACTTC.